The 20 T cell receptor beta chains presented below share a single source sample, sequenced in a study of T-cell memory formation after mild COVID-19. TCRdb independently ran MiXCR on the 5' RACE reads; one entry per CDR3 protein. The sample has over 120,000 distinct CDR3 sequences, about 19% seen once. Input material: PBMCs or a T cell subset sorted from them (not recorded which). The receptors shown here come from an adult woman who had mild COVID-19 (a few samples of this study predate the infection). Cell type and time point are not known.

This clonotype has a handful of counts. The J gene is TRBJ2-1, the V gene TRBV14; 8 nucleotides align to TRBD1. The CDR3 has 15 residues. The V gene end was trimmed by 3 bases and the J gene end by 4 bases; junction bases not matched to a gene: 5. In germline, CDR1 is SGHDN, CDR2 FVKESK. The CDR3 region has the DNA TGTGCCAGCAGCCAGGTGGACAGGGTTTACAATGAGCAGTTCTTC. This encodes CASSQVDRVYNEQFF. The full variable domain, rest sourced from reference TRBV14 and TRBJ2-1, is EAGVTQFPSHSVIEKGQTVTLRCDPISGHDNLYWYRRVMGKEIKFLLHFVKESKQDESGMPNNRFLAERTGGTYSTLKVQPAELEDSGVYFCASSQVDRVYNEQFFGPGTRLTVL.

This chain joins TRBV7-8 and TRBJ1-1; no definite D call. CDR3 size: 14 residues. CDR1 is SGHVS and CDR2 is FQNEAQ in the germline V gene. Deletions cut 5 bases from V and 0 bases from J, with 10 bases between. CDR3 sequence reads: CASSQHGVNTEAFF. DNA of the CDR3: TGTGCCAGCAGCCAGCATGGGGTGAACACTGAAGCTTTCTTT.

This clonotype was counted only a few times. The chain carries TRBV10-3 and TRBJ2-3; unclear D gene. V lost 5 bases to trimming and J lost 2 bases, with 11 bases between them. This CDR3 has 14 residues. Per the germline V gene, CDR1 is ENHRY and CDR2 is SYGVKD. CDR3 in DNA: TGTGCCATCAGTAAAGAGGCTGTCACAGATACGCAGTATTTT. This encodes CAISKEAVTDTQYF.

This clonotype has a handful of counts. This CDR3 reads CASSPQGSNTDTQYF. The CDR3 DNA follows: TGTGCCAGCAGTCCTCAGGGTAGTAACACAGATACGCAGTATTTT. The rearrangement links TRBV12-3 or TRBV12-4 to TRBJ2-3; D might be TRBD1 (5 bases). V dropped 5 bases and J dropped 2 bases, with 14 bases sitting between them. This CDR3 is 15 amino acids long.

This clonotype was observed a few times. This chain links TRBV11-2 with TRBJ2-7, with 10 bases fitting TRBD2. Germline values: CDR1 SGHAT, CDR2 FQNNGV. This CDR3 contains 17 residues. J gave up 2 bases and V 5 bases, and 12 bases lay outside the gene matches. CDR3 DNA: TGTGCCAGCAGCCCGGGACTAGCGTCGACTATCACCTACGAGCAGTACTTC. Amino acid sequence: CASSPGLASTITYEQYF.

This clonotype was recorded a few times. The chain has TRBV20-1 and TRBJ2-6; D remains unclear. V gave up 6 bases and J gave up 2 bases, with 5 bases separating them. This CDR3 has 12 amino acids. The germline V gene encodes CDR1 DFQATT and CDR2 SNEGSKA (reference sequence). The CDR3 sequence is CSARTGANVLTF. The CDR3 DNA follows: TGCAGTGCCCGGACTGGGGCCAACGTCCTGACTTTC.

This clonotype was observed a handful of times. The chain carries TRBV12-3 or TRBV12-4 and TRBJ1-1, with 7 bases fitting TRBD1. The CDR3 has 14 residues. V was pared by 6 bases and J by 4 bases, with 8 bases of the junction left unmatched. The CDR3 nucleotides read TGTGCCAGCAGCCCAGGACAGGCCGGCACTGAAGCTTTCTTT. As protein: CASSPGQAGTEAFF.

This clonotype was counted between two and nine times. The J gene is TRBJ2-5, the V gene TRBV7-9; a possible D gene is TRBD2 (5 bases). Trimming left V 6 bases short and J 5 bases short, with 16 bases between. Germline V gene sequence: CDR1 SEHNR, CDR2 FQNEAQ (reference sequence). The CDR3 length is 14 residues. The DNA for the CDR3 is TGTGCCAGCAGTCCCGGGGTTACGGTGGAGACCCAGTACTTC. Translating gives CASSPGVTVETQYF.

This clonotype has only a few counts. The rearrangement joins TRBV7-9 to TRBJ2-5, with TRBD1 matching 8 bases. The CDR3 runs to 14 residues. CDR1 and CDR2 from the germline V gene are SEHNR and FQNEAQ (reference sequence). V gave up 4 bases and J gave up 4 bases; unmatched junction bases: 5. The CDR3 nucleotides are TGTGCCAGCAGCTCCGGACAGGGTCTAGAGACCCAGTACTTC. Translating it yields CASSSGQGLETQYF.

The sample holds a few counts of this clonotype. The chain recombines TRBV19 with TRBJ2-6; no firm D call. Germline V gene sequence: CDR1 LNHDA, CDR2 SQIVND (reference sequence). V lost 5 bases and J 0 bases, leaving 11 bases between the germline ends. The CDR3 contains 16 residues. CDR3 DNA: TGTGCCAGTAGTCCATGGACCATCTCTGGGGCCAACGTCCTGACTTTC. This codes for CASSPWTISGANVLTF.

The CDR3 nucleotides read TGCGCCAGCAGCCTGACTAGCGGGGAGTGGAATGAGCAGTTCTTC. Its translation: CASSLTSGEWNEQFF. The V call is TRBV5-1, the J call TRBJ2-1; 11 bases match TRBD2. The CDR3 loop spans 15 amino acids. After removal of 4 bases from V and 7 bases from J, the junction contained 7 bases not matched to a gene. Germline V gene lookup returns CDR1 SGHRS and CDR2 YFSETQ. Full variable domain (missing parts from reference TRBV5-1 and TRBJ2-1): KAGVTQTPRYLIKTRGQQVTLSCSPISGHRSVSWYQQTPGQGLQFLFEYFSETQRNKGNFPGRFSGRQFSNSRSEMNVSTLELGDSALYLCASSLTSGEWNEQFFGPGTRLTVL.

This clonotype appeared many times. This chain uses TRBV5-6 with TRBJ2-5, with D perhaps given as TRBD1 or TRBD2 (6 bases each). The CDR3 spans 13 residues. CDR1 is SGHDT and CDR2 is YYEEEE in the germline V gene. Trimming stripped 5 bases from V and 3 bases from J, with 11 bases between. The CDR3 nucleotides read TGTGCCAGCAGTTCGGGGGCGGAAGAGACCCAGTACTTC. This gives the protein CASSSGAEETQYF.

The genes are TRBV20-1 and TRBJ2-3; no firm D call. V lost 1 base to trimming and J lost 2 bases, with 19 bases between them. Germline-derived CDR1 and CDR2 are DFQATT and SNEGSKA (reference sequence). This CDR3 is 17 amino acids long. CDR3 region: CSARVRPTQTFTDTQYF. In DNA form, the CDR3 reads TGCAGTGCTAGAGTTAGACCCACCCAAACGTTCACAGATACGCAGTATTTT.

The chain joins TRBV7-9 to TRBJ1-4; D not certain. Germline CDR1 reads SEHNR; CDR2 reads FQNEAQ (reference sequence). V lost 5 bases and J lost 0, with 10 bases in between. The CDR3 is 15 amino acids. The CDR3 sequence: CASSPSGPTNEKLFF. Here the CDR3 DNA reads TGTGCCAGCAGCCCCAGTGGCCCAACTAATGAAAAACTGTTTTTT.

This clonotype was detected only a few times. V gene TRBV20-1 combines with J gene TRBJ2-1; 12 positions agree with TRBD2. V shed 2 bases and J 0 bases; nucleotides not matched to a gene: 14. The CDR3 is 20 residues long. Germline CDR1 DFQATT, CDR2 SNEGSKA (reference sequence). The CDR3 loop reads CSARFPGLAGKGVSYNEQFF. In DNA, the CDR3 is TGCAGTGCTAGATTTCCGGGACTAGCGGGTAAGGGTGTCTCCTACAATGAGCAGTTCTTC.

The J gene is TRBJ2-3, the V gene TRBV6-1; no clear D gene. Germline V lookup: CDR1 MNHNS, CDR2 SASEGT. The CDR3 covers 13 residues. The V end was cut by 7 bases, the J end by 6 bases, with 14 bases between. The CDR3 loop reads CASTTIFRDTQYF. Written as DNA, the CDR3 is TGTGCCAGCACAACAATCTTCCGGGATACGCAGTATTTT.

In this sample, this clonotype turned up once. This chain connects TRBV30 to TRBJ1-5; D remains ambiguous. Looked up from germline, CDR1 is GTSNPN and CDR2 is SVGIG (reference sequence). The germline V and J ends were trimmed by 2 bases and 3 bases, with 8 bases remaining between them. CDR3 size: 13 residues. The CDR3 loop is CAWSRQFNQPQHF. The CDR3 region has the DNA TGTGCCTGGAGTCGCCAATTCAATCAGCCCCAGCATTTT.

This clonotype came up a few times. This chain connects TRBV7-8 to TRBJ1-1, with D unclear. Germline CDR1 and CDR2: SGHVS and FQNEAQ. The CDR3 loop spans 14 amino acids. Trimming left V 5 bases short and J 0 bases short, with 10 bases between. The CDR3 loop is CASSLTAVNTEAFF. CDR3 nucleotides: TGTGCCAGCAGCCTTACTGCGGTGAACACTGAAGCTTTCTTT. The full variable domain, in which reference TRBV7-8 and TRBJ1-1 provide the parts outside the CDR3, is GAGVSQSPRYKVAKRGQDVALRCDPISGHVSLFWYQQALGQGPEFLTYFQNEAQLDKSGLPSDRFFAERPEGSVSTLKIQRTQQEDSAVYLCASSLTAVNTEAFFGQGTRLTVV.

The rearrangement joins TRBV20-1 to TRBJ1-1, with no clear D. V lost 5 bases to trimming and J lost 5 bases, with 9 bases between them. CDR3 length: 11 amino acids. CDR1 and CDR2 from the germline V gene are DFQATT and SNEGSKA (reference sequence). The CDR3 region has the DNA TGCAGTGCTCCCGTTGGAACTGAAGCTTTCTTT. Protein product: CSAPVGTEAFF.

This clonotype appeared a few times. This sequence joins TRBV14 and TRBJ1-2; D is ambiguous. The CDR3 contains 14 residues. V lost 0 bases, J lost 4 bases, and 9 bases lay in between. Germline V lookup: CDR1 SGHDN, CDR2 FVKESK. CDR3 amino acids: CASSQDGLFYGYTF. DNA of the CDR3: TGTGCCAGCAGCCAAGATGGCCTGTTCTATGGCTACACCTTC.